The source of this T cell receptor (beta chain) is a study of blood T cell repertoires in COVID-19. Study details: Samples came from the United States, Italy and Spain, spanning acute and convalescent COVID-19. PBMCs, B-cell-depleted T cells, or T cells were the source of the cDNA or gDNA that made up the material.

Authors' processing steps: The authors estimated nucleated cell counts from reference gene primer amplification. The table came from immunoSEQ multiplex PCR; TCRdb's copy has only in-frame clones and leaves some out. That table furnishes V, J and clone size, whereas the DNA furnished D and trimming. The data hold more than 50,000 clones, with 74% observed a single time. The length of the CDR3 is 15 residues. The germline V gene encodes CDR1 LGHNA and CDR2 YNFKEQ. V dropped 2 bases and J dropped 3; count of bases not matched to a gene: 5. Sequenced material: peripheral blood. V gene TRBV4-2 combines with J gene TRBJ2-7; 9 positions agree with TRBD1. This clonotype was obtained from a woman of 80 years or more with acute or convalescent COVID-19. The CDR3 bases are TGTGCCAGCAGCCAACCGGGACAGGGTTTCTACGAGCAGTACTTC. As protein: CASSQPGQGFYEQYF.